This T cell receptor beta chain was sequenced for a study of T-cell reconstitution after alpha-beta-depleted transplantation in children. The CDR3 length is 12 residues. The V gene's germline CDR1 is SGDLS and CDR2 YYNGEE. V was shortened by 5 bases and J by 6 bases, with 11 bases between the two germline ends. A library of TCRbeta sequences, prepared with unique molecular identifiers, was generated. Using its own MiXCR run on the PCR reads, TCRdb lists one record per CDR3 protein. The repertoire holds 640,000 or so distinct CDR3 sequences, approximately 16% seen once, with 1.1% in the top ten. This clonotype was found a few times.

This chain links TRBV9 with TRBJ1-2; D remains ambiguous. The TCR originated in a human donor who donated a stem cell graft to a child with acute myeloid leukemia. The sequencing here drew on PBMCs from the stem cell graft donor, taken from the stem cell graft. DNA for the CDR3: TGTGCCAGCAGTGGGGTATCGGATGGCTACACCTTC. Translation gives CASSGVSDGYTF.